This T cell receptor (beta chain) was documented in a study of human T cells and chemical hapten exposure. V was clipped by 6 bases and J by 0 bases, with 15 bases between them. The CDR3 runs 15 residues. CDR1 MNHNY and CDR2 SVGAGI come from the germline V gene (reference sequence). Regarding time point: patch test 1, 2 weeks after DPC sensitization. This sample's treatment: therapeutic diphenylcyclopropenone sensitization with weekly scalp DPC. Each CDR3 protein gets one entry after TCRdb re-called the RACE reads with MiXCR. In the table there are 300,000 to 350,000 distinct CDR3 sequences, 5.5% to 8% of which are singletons.

The clonotype comes from a woman aged 18-29 years with alopecia areata. Some clones in this sample may be carry-over from other donors' samples. This chain joins TRBV6-6 and TRBJ2-7; TRBD1 is a possible D gene (6 bases). The sample consisted of whole blood, taken in connection with sensitization to the hapten diphenylcyclopropenone (DPC). The CDR3 coding sequence is TGTGCCAGCAGGAAATTACAGGGCAGCTCCTACGAGCAGTACTTC. Amino acid sequence: CASRKLQGSSYEQYF.